The 5 T cell receptor beta chains given below trace back to one sample, sequenced in a study of CD8+CD57+ T cells in acquired aplastic anemia. Genomic DNA provided the template from which TCR beta VDJ and CDR3 profiles were obtained. TCRdb independently ran MiXCR on the reads; one entry per CDR3 protein. This table holds about 240,000 distinct CDR3 sequences, about 44% found once. Patients chosen for sequencing had CD8+CD57+ cells that had expanded, as shown by flow cytometry. The sequenced sample was sorted CD4+, CD8+, or CD8+CD57+ T cells (not recorded which) from PBMCs. The origin of the receptors is a human donor with aplastic anemia.

This clonotype was found once. This sequence joins TRBV10-3 and TRBJ1-1; D not certain. The CDR3 totals 13 residues. Trimming shortened V by 2 bases and J by 11 bases, and 15 bases separated the two germline ends. Per germline, CDR1 ENHRY and CDR2 SYGVKD. The CDR3 region is CAISEANGNGAFF. The CDR3 nucleotides read TGTGCCATCAGTGAGGCGAACGGTAATGGGGCTTTCTTT.

The rearrangement joins TRBV7-3 to TRBJ2-7; D is ambiguous. CDR3 size: 14 residues. The V end lost 7 bases, the J end lost 2 bases, and 15 bases lay between the germline ends. From germline, CDR1 is SGHTA and CDR2 FQGTGA. DNA of the CDR3: TGTGCCAGCACTCGAGTAGGGCCTACCTACGAGCAGTACTTC. As protein: CASTRVGPTYEQYF. Looking up the rest from reference TRBV7-3 and TRBJ2-7 gives the full variable domain: GAGVSQTPSNKVTEKGKYVELRCDPISGHTALYWYRQSLGQGPEFLIYFQGTGAADDSGLPNDRFFAVRPEGSVSTLKIQRTERGDSAVYLCASTRVGPTYEQYFGPGTRLTVT.

V usage is TRBV5-1 and J usage is TRBJ1-2; unclear D gene. Germline V gives CDR1 SGHRS, CDR2 YFSETQ. The CDR3 runs 10 residues. V was trimmed by 3 bases and J by 6 bases, leaving 3 bases between them. CDR3 bases: TGCGCCAGCAGCTCGGATGGCTACACCTTC. Translating it yields CASSSDGYTF.

V is TRBV2 and J is TRBJ2-7; D might be TRBD1 (6 bases). CDR1 is SNHLY, CDR2 FYNNEI, per germline. The V end lost 5 bases, the J end lost 3 bases, and 14 bases lay between the germline ends. This CDR3 has 14 residues. DNA of the CDR3: TGTGCCAGCAGTCTACAGGGTGGGGACTACGAGCAGTACTTC. It specifies CASSLQGGDYEQYF.

At least ten counts were recorded for this clonotype. This chain connects TRBV2 to TRBJ2-1, with 11 bases matching TRBD2. Germline V lookup: CDR1 SNHLY, CDR2 FYNNEI. Trimming cost V 4 bases and J 4 bases; bases outside gene matches: 3. CDR3 length: 15 amino acids. In DNA form, the CDR3 reads TGTGCCAGCAGTGTTAGCGGGAGGGATTACAATGAGCAGTTCTTC. As protein: CASSVSGRDYNEQFF.